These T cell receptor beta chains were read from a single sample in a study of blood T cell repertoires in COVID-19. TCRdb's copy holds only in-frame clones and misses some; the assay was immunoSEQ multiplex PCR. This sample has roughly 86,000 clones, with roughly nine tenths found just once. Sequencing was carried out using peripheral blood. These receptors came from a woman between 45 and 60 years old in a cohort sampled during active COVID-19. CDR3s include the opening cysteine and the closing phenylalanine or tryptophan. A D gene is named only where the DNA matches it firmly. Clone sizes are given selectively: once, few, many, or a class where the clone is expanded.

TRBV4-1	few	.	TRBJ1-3	TGCGCCAGCAGCCAAGATGACAGTTGGTCTGGAAACACCATATATTTT	CASSQDDSWSGNTIYF
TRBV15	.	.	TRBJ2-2	TGTGCCACCAGCAGAGGGGCAGGGGCCAACACCGGGGAGCTGTTTTTT	CATSRGAGANTGELFF
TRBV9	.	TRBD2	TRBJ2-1	TGTGCCAGCGTAAACGCGCCGGCCGGGACTAGCGGTGCCCTGATGACCTACAATGAGCAGTTCTTC	CASVNAPAGTSGALMTYNEQFF
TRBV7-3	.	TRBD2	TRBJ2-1	TGTGCCAGCAGCTCCCACGGAGGGACTAGCATCGATGAGCAGTTCTTC	CASSSHGGTSIDEQFF
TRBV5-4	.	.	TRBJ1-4	TGTGCCAGCAGCTTGCGGGGGGGTAATGAAAAACTGTTTTTT	CASSLRGGNEKLFF
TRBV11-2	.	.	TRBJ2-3	TGTGCCAGCAGCTTAGGGACTACCCCGAATACGCAGTATTTT	CASSLGTTPNTQYF
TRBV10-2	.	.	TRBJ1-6	TGCGCCAGCAGGGATGTCGGGGTTCTCTCCTATAATTCACCCCTCCACTTT	CASRDVGVLSYNSPLHF
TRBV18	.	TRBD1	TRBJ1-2	TGTGCCAGCTCACCACGAATATACCGGGACAGAGATGGCTACACCTTC	CASSPRIYRDRDGYTF
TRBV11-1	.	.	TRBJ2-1	TGTGCCAGCAGCAAAACCACTCAGACTACCTACAATGAGCAGTTCTTC	CASSKTTQTTYNEQFF
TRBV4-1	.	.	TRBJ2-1	TGCGCCAGCAGCCATCGACTAGGAGGCCATGAGCAGTTCTTC	CASSHRLGGHEQFF
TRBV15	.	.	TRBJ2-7	TGTGCCACCAGCAGAGATAGGGGAACTTACGAGCAGTACTTC	CATSRDRGTYEQYF
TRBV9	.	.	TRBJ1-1	TGTGCCAGCAGCGTAGCGGGGAACACTGAAGCTTTCTTT	CASSVAGNTEAFF
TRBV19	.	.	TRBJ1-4	TGTGCCAGTAGTATCACGGGACCCGGGAGTGAAAAACTGTTTTTT	CASSITGPGSEKLFF